A single count supports the clone carrying this T cell receptor (beta chain). Its antigen is unknown. The source of the sample is a study of T cell responses to AZD1222 COVID-19 vaccine. Study observations and caveats: Nearly half of spike-specific TCRs reportedly target unmutated variant regions. Only five or six AZD1222 recipients were seropositive at baseline.

V trimming: 2 bases; J trimming: 8 bases; junction bases outside the gene matches: 9. CDR3 size: 15 residues. Germline V gene sequence: CDR1 MNHEY, CDR2 SVGAGI. Sequenced by immunoSEQ multiplex PCR; TCRdb stores in-frame clones only, minus some. The table shows roughly 200,000 clones, with roughly 90% occurring only once. Pooling of second doses given at about 4 or about 12 weeks was done. The TCR was taken from an adult who received the AZD1222 COVID-19 vaccine. The V gene is TRBV6-5, the J gene TRBJ1-2; TRBD1 agrees at 9 bases. The starting material was peripheral blood, obtained 28 days after the second AZD1222 dose. DNA for the CDR3: TGTGCCAGCAGTTACGGCGGGACAGGGACGGGGGGCTACACCTTC. Amino acids: CASSYGGTGTGGYTF.